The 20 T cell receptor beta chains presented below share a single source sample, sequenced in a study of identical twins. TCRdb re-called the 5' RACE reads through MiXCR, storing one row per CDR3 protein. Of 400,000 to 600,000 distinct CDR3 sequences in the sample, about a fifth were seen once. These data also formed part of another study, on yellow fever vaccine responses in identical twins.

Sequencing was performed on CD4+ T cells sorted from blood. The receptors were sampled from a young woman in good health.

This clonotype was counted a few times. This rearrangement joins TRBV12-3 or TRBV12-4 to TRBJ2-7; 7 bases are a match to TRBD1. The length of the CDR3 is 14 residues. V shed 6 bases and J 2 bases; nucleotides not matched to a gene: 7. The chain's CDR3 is CASRATDRAYEQYV. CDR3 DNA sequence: TGTGCCAGCAGGGCCACCGACAGGGCCTACGAGCAGTACGTC.

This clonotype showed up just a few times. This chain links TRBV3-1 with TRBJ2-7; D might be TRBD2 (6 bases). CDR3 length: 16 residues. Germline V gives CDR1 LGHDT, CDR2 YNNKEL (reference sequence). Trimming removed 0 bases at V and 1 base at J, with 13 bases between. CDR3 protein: CASSQDRGFGSYEQYF. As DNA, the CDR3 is TGTGCCAGCAGCCAAGACCGGGGGTTTGGGTCCTACGAGCAGTACTTC.

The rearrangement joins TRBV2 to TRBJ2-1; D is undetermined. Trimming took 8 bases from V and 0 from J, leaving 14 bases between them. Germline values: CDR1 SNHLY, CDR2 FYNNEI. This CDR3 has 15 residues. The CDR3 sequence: CASRQEHSSYNEQFF. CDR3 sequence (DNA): TGTGCCAGCCGCCAAGAACACAGCTCCTACAATGAGCAGTTCTTC.

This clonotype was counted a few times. The CDR3 spells CASRSHNEQFF. CDR3 in DNA: TGTGCCAGCAGGTCACACAATGAGCAGTTCTTC. This chain connects TRBV6-2 or TRBV6-3 to TRBJ2-1; D is ambiguous. This CDR3 is built from 11 residues. Germline assignment: CDR1 MNHEY and CDR2 SVGEGT. V was cut by 6 bases and J by 5 bases, with 5 bases left in between.

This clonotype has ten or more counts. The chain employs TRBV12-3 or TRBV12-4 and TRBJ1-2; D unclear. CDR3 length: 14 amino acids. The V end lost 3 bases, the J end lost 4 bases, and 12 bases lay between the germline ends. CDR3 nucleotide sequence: TGTGCCAGCAGTTTTAGTATCGGGTCCTATGGCTACACCTTC. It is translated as CASSFSIGSYGYTF.

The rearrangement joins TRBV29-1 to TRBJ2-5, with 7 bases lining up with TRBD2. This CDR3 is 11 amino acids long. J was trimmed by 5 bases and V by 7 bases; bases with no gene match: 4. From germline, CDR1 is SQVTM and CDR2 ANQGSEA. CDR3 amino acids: CSGGGMETQYF. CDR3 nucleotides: TGCAGCGGGGGGGGTATGGAGACCCAGTACTTC.

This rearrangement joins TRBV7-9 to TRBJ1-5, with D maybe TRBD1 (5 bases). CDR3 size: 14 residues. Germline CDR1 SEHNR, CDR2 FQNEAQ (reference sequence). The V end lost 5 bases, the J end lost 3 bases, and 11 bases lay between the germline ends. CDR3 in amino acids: CASSVSGNNQPQHF. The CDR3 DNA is TGTGCCAGCAGCGTGTCAGGGAACAATCAGCCCCAGCATTTT.

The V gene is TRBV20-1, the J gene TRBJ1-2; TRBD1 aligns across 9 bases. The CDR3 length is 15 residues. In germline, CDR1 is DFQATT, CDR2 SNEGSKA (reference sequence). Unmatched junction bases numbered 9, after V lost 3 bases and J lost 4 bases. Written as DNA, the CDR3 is TGCAGTGCTAGTGCCTCGGGACAGGGCGCCTATGGCTACACCTTC. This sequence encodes CSASASGQGAYGYTF.

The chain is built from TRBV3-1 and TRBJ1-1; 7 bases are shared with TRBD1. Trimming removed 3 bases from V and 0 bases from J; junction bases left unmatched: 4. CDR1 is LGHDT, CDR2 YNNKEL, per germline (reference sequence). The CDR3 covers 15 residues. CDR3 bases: TGTGCCAGCAGCCAGACAGGGCCATTGAACACTGAAGCTTTCTTT. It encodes CASSQTGPLNTEAFF.

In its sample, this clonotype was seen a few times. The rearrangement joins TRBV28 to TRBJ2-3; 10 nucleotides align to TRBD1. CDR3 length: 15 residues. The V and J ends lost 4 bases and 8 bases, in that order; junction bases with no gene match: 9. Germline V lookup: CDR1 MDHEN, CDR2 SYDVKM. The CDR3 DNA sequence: TGTGCCAGCAGTTCGGGGGGACAGGGGTCTCTTACGCAGTATTTT. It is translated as CASSSGGQGSLTQYF.

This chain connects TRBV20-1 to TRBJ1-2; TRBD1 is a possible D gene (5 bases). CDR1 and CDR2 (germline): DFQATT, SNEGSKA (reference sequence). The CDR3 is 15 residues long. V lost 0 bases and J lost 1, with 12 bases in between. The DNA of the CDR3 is TGCAGTGCTAGAGATCTGGGGGACCGTAACTATGGCTACACCTTC. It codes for CSARDLGDRNYGYTF.

CDR3 loop: CASSLGSDNEAFF. CDR3 nucleotides: TGCGCCAGCAGCTTGGGGTCGGACAATGAAGCTTTCTTT. The rearrangement links TRBV5-1 to TRBJ1-1; D possibly corresponds to TRBD1 (5 bases). The CDR3 is 13 amino acids. The ends were cut back, 0 bases at V and 7 bases at J, with 10 bases in the middle. The germline CDR1 and CDR2 sequences are SGHRS and YFSETQ. Complete variable domain (other parts from reference TRBV5-1 and TRBJ1-1): KAGVTQTPRYLIKTRGQQVTLSCSPISGHRSVSWYQQTPGQGLQFLFEYFSETQRNKGNFPGRFSGRQFSNSRSEMNVSTLELGDSALYLCASSLGSDNEAFFGQGTRLTVV.

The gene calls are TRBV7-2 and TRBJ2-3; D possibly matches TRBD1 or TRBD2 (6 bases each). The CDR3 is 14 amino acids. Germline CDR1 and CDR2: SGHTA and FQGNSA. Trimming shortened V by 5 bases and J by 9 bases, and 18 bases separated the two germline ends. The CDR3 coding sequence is TGTGCCAGCAGCCTCGGGGGCCCGCCCATGACGCAGTATTTT. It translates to CASSLGGPPMTQYF.

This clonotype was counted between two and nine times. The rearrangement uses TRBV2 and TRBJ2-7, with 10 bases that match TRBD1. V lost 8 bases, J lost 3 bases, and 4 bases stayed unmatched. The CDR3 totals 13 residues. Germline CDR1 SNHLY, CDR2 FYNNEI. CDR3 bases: TGTGCCAGCGGGGGACAGGGGTTCTACGAGCAGTACTTC. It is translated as CASGGQGFYEQYF.

The CDR3 here is CASSLGLAGGYNEQYF. For the CDR3, the DNA is TGTGCCAGCAGTTTAGGACTAGCGGGAGGGTACAACGAGCAGTACTTC. The chain carries TRBV28 and TRBJ2-7; the match to TRBD2 covers 15 bases. The V and J ends lost 2 bases and 5 bases, in that order; junction bases with no gene match: 4. From germline, CDR1 is MDHEN and CDR2 SYDVKM. This CDR3 is 16 amino acids long.

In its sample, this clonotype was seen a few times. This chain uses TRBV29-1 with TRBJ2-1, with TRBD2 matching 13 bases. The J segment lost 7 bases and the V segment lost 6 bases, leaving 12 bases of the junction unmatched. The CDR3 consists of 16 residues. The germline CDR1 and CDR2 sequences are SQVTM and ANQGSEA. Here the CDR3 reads CSVGRTSGRLINEQFF. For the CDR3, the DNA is TGCAGCGTCGGTAGGACTAGCGGGAGACTTATAAATGAGCAGTTCTTC.

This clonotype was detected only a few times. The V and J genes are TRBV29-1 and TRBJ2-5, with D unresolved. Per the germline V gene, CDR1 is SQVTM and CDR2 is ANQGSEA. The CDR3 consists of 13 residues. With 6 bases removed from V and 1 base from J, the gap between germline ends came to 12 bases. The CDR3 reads CSVTPRLQETQYF. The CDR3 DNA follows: TGCAGCGTCACTCCCCGCCTCCAAGAGACCCAGTACTTC.

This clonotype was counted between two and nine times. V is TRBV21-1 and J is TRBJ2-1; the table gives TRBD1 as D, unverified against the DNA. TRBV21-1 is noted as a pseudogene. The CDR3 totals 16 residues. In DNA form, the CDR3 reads TGTGCCAGCAACCTTACTCCGGGACAGGGCTACAATGAGCAGTTCTTC. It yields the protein CASNLTPGQGYNEQFF.

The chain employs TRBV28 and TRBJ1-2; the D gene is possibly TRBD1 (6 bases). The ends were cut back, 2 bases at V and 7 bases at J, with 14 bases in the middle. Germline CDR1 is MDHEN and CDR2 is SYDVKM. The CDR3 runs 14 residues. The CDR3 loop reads CASSLPTGSSGYTF. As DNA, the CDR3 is TGTGCCAGCAGTTTACCCACAGGGTCGTCTGGCTACACCTTC.

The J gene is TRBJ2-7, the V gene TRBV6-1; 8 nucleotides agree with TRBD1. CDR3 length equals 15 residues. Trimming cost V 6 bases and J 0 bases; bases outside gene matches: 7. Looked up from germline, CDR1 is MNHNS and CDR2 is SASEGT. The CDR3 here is CASSPDRASSYEQYV. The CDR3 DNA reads TGTGCCAGCAGCCCGGACAGGGCGAGCTCCTACGAGCAGTACGTC.